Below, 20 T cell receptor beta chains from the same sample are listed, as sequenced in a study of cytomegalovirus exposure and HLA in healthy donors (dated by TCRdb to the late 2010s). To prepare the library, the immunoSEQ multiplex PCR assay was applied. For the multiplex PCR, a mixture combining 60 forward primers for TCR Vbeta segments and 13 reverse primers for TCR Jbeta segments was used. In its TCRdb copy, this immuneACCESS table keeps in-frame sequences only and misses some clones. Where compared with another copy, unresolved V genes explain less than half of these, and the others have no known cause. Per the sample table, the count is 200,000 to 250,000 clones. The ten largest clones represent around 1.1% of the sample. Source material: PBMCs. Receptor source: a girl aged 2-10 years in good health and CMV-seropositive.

CDR3 coding DNA: TGTGCCAGCGCGAAGTTTGTTGGAGCAGAGACCCAGTACTTC. It codes for CASAKFVGAETQYF. The chain employs TRBV6-5 and TRBJ2-5; D is uncertain. The ends were cut back, 8 bases at V and 4 bases at J, with 17 bases in the middle. The germline CDR1 and CDR2 sequences are MNHEY and SVGAGI. This CDR3 is built from 14 residues.

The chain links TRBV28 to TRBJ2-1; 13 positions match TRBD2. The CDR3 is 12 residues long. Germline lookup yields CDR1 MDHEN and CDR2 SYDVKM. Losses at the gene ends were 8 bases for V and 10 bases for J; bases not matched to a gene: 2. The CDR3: CASLTSGREQFF. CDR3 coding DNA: TGTGCCAGCCTGACTAGCGGGAGGGAGCAGTTCTTC.

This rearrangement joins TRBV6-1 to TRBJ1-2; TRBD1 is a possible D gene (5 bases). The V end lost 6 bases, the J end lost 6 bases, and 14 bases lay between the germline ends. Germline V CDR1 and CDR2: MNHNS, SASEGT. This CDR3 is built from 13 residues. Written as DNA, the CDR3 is TGTGCCAGCAGGATGACGGGGGTTCATGGCTACACCTTC. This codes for CASRMTGVHGYTF.

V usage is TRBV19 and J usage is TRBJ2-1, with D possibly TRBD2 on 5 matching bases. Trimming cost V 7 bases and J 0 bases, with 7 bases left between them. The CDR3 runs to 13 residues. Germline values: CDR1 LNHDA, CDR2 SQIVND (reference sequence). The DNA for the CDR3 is TGTGCCAGTACGGGAAGCTCCTACAATGAGCAGTTCTTC. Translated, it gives CASTGSSYNEQFF.

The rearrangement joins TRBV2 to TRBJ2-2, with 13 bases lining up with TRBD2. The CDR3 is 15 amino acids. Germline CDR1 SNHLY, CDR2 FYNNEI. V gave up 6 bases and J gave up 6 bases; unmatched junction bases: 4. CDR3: CASRSTSGRPGELFF. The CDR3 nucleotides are TGTGCCAGCAGATCGACTAGCGGGAGGCCCGGGGAGCTGTTTTTT.

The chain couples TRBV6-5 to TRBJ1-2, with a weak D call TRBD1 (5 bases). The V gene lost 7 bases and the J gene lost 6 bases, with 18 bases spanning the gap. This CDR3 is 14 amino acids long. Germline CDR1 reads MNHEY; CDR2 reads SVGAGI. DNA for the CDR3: TGTGCCAGCAAAAGGGGCAACACGAGGCATGGCTACACCTTC. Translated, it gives CASKRGNTRHGYTF.

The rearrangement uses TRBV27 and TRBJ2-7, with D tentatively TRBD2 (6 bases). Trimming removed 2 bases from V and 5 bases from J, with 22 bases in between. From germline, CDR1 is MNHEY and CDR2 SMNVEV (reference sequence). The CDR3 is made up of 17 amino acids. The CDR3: CASSLRGLEGSQNEQYF. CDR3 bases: TGTGCCAGCAGTTTACGTGGATTGGAGGGGTCTCAGAACGAGCAGTACTTC.

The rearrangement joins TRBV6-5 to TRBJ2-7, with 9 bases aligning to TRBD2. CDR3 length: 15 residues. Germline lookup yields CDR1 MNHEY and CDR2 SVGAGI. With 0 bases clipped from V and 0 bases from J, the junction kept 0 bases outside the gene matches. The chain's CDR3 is CASSYSSGSSYEQYF. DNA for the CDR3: TGTGCCAGCAGTTACTCTAGCGGGAGCTCCTACGAGCAGTACTTC.

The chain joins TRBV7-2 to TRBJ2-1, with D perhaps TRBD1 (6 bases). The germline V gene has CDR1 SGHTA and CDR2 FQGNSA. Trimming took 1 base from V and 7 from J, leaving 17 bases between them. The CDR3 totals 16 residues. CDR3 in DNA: TGTGCCAGCAGCTTAGTCCTAGACAGGTTACTTAATGAGCAGTTCTTC. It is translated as CASSLVLDRLLNEQFF.

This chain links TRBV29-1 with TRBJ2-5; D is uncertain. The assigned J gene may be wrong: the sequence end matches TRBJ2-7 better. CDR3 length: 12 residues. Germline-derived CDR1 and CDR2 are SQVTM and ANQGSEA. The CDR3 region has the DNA TGCAGCGTTGAAGTGAGAAGCTACGAGCAGTACTTC. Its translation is CSVEVRSYEQYF.

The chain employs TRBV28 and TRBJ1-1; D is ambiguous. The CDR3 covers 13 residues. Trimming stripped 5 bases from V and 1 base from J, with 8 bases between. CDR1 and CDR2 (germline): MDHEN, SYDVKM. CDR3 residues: CASSPERNTEAFF. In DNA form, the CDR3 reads TGTGCCAGCAGTCCGGAGCGGAACACTGAAGCTTTCTTT.

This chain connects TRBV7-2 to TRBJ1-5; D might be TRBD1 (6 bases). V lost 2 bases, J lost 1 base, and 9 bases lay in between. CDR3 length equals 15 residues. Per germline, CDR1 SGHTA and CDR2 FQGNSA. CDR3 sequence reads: CASSLTGMSNQPQHF. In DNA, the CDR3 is TGTGCCAGCAGCTTAACAGGGATGAGCAATCAGCCCCAGCATTTT.

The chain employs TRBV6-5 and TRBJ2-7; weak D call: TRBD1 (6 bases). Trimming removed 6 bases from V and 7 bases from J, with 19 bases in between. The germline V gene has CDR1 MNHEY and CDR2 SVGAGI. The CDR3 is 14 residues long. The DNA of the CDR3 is TGTGCCAGCAGAAGGGGGTACCGGGCTCGGGAGCAGTACTTC. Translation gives CASRRGYRAREQYF.

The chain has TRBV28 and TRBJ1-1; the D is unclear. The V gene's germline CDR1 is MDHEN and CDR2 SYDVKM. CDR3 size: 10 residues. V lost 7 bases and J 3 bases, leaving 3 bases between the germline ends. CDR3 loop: CASTDTEAFF. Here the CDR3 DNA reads TGTGCCAGCACCGACACTGAAGCTTTCTTT.

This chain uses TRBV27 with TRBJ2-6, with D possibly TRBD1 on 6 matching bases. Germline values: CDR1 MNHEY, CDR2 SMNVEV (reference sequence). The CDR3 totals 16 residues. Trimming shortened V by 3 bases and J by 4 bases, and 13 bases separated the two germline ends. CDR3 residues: CASSFGAGAGANVLTF. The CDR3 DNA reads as TGTGCCAGCAGTTTCGGGGCAGGGGCCGGGGCCAACGTCCTGACTTTC.

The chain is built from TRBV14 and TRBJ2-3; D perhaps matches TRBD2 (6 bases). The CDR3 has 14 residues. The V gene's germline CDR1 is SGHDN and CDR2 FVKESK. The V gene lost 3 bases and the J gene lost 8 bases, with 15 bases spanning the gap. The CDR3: CASSQTYRRGTQYF. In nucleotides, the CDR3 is TGTGCCAGCAGCCAGACATACAGGAGGGGTACGCAGTATTTT.

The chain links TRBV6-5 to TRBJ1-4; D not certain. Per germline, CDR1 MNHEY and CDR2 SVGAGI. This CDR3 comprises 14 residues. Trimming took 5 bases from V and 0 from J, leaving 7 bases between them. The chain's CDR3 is CASSRTATNEKLFF. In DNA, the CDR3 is TGTGCCAGCAGTAGGACTGCAACTAATGAAAAACTGTTTTTT.

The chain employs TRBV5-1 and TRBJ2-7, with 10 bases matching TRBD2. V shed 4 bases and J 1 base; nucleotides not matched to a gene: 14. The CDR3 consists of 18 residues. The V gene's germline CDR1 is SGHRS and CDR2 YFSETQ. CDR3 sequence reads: CASSVSGTSALFSYEQYF. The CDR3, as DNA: TGCGCCAGCAGCGTATCCGGGACTAGCGCCCTTTTTTCCTACGAGCAGTACTTC.

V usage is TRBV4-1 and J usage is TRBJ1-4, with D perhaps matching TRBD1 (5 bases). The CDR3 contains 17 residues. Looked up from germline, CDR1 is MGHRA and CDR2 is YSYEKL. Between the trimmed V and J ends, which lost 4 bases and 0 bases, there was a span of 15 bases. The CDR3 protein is CASSLLPGFATNEKLFF. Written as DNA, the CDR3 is TGCGCCAGCAGCCTCCTCCCAGGGTTTGCAACTAATGAAAAACTGTTTTTT.

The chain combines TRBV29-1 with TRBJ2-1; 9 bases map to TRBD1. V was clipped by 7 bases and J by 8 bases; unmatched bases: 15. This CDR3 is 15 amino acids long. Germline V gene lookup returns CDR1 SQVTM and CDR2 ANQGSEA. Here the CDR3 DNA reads TGCAGCGCCTGGTTTTCGGGACAGGGATCCGATGAGCAGTTCTTC. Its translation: CSAWFSGQGSDEQFF.